A few counts support the clone carrying this TCR beta chain. No antigen is known for it. Method: immunoSEQ multiplex PCR; TCRdb's copy keeps in-frame clones and lacks some. The sample lists approximately 50,000 clones, 82% seen once, with less than 7.5% in the top ten. The sample belongs to a study of radiotherapy plus CTLA-4 blockade in lung cancer. Study overall: Disease control was present in 30% to 40% of patients, and objective responses in about 19%.

The CDR3 runs 16 residues. With V trimmed by 4 bases and J by 0 bases, 6 bases remained unmatched. Germline V lookup: CDR1 LGHNA, CDR2 YSLEER. The study gave focal radiation plus ipilimumab CTLA-4 blockade to patients with chemo-refractory metastatic non-small-cell lung cancer. Regarding the study as a whole: TCR clones from tumors expanded in blood after radiotherapy plus ipilimumab. Reports identified early blood T cell clone dynamics, with interferon-beta, as the best response predictor.

The rearrangement links TRBV4-3 to TRBJ1-1; 9 bases match TRBD1. The sample consisted of peripheral blood, taken from a patient treated with radiotherapy plus ipilimumab. The sequence came from a human donor with non-small cell lung cancer whose response to radiotherapy plus ipilimumab could not be evaluated. The DNA of the CDR3 is TGCGCCAGCAGCCTTTACAGGGGGCGCATGAACACTGAAGCTTTCTTT. This codes for CASSLYRGRMNTEAFF.